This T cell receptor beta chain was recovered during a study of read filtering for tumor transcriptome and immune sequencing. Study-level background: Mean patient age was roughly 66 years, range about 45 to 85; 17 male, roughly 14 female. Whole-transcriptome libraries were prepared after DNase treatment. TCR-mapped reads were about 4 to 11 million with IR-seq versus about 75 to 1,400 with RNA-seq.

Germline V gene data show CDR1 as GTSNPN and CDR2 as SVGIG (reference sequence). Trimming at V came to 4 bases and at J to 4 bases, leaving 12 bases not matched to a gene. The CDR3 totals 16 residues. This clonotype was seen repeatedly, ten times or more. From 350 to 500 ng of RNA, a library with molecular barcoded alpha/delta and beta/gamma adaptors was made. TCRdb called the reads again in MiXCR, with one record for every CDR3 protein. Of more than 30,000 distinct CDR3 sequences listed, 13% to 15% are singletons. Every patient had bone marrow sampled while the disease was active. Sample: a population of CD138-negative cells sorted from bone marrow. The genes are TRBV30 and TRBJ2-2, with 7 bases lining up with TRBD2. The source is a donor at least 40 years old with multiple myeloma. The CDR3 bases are TGTGCCTGGACGCCAAATGGGAGGGTCGGCACCGGGGAGCTGTTTTTT. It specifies CAWTPNGRVGTGELFF.